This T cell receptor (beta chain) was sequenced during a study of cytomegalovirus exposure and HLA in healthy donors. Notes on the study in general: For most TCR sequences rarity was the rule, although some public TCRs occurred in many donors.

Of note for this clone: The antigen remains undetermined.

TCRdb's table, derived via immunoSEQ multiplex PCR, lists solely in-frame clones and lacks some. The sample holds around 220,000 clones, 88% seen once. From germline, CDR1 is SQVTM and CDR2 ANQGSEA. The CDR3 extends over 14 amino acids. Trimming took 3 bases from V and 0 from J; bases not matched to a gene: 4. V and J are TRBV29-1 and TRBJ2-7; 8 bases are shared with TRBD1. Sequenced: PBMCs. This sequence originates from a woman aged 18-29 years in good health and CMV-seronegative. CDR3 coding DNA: TGCAGCGTTGAGGGACAGGATAGCTCCTACGAGCAGTACTTC. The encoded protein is CSVEGQDSSYEQYF.